Following are 27 T cell receptor beta chains from one sample sequenced in a study of T cell repertoires in cytomegalovirus infection. TCRdb reprocessed the reads with MiXCR, giving one entry per CDR3 protein. The sample includes fewer than 350,000 distinct CDR3 sequences, approximately 9.5% of them seen just once. The specimen sequenced was PBMCs. The receptor set was obtained from a human donor in good health (CMV status not recorded). Some clones in this sample may be carry-over from other donors' samples.

This chain joins TRBV12-3 or TRBV12-4 and TRBJ2-2; 13 nucleotides match TRBD2. The CDR3 spans 19 residues. Trimming removed 5 bases from V and 1 base from J; junction bases left unmatched: 10. CDR3 bases: TGTGCCAGCAGTCCGGGACAGGGGACTAGCGGGATGAACACCGGGGAGCTGTTTTTT. Protein product: CASSPGQGTSGMNTGELFF.

This chain connects TRBV19 to TRBJ2-1; D unresolved. Germline V gene sequence: CDR1 LNHDA, CDR2 SQIVND (reference sequence). Trimming pared 5 bases from V and 4 bases from J, leaving 12 bases between. The CDR3 runs 14 residues. CDR3 DNA: TGTGCCAGTAGTTTAGGGTATATGTACAATGAGCAGTTCTTC. Protein sequence: CASSLGYMYNEQFF.

This clonotype has at least ten counts. The rearrangement links TRBV5-5 to TRBJ2-2, with a possible D match to TRBD2 (5 bases). Germline V gene lookup returns CDR1 SGHKS and CDR2 YYEKEE (reference sequence). This CDR3 region has 13 residues. Between the trimmed V and J ends, which lost 6 bases and 7 bases, there was a span of 13 bases. The DNA for the CDR3 is TGTGCCAGCACCGACGGGATGCACGGGGAGCTGTTTTTT. Amino acid sequence: CASTDGMHGELFF.

The sample holds a few counts of this clonotype. The rearrangement uses TRBV7-6 and TRBJ1-6; 7 bases match TRBD1. Per the germline V gene, CDR1 is SGHVS and CDR2 is FNYEAQ. J lost 7 bases, V lost 1 base, and 7 bases had no gene match. The CDR3 consists of 16 residues. The CDR3 is CASSLVRATGNSPLHF. As DNA, the CDR3 is TGTGCCAGCAGCTTAGTTCGGGCGACAGGGAATTCACCCCTCCACTTT.

This clonotype came up a few times. V is TRBV11-2 and J is TRBJ1-1, with 7 bases lining up with TRBD1. Trimming removed 5 bases from V and 7 bases from J; junction bases left unmatched: 7. Germline V gene lookup returns CDR1 SGHAT and CDR2 FQNNGV. CDR3 length: 13 amino acids. The CDR3 DNA follows: TGTGCCAGCAGCCCGCGCCAGGGGGGTGAAGCTTTCTTT. Protein: CASSPRQGGEAFF. The full variable domain, in which reference TRBV11-2 and TRBJ1-1 provide the parts outside the CDR3, is EAGVAQSPRYKIIEKRQSVAFWCNPISGHATLYWYQQILGQGPKLLIQFQNNGVVDDSQLPKDRFSAERLKGVDSTLKIQPAKLEDSAVYLCASSPRQGGEAFFGQGTRLTVV.

This clonotype was detected ten times or more. The J gene is TRBJ2-7, the V gene TRBV10-3, with D perhaps matching TRBD1 (5 bases). Germline V gives CDR1 ENHRY, CDR2 SYGVKD. Trimming pared 2 bases from V and 0 bases from J, leaving 11 bases between. The CDR3 has 15 residues. The CDR3 here is CAISEDRLSSYEQYF. The CDR3 DNA reads as TGTGCCATCAGTGAGGACAGATTGAGCTCCTACGAGCAGTACTTC.

This clonotype appeared a few times. V and J are TRBV7-9 and TRBJ2-3, with TRBD2 identical over 7 bases. The CDR3 covers 16 residues. V shed 4 bases, J shed 3 bases, and the junction held 10 bases outside the gene matches. Germline assignment: CDR1 SEHNR and CDR2 FQNEAQ (reference sequence). CDR3 protein: CASSSLTSFTTDTQYF. The DNA for the CDR3 is TGTGCCAGCAGCTCCTTGACTAGCTTTACTACAGATACGCAGTATTTT.

The chain links TRBV29-1 to TRBJ1-5; D perhaps matches TRBD1 (6 bases). The V end was cut by 7 bases, the J end by 5 bases, with 15 bases between. From germline, CDR1 is SQVTM and CDR2 ANQGSEA. CDR3 length: 13 amino acids. In DNA form, the CDR3 reads TGCAGCGCCCTGGAAGGGGGGGATCAGCCCCAGCATTTT. Encoded protein: CSALEGGDQPQHF.

This clonotype appeared a few times. The chain combines TRBV11-2 with TRBJ1-5; TRBD1 is a possible D gene (6 bases). Germline CDR1 SGHAT, CDR2 FQNNGV. This CDR3 has 13 residues. V was shortened by 1 base and J by 9 bases, with 10 bases between the two germline ends. The CDR3 DNA reads as TGTGCCAGCAGCTTAGGACAGGCCTCGCCCCAGCATTTT. Translated, it gives CASSLGQASPQHF.

Ten or more counts support this clonotype. The chain employs TRBV28 and TRBJ1-1; D is perhaps TRBD1 (5 bases). The CDR3 runs 15 residues. Germline CDR1 MDHEN, CDR2 SYDVKM. With 5 bases removed from V and 0 bases from J, the gap between germline ends came to 13 bases. The CDR3 bases are TGTGCCAGCAGTCTTTTTGGGGCCATGAACACTGAAGCTTTCTTT. Protein product: CASSLFGAMNTEAFF.

This clonotype was counted many times. The gene calls are TRBV7-2 and TRBJ2-7, with D unclear. Trimming removed 0 bases from V and 2 bases from J, with 11 bases in between. There are 15 residues in the CDR3. Germline-derived CDR1 and CDR2 are SGHTA and FQGNSA. The CDR3 here is CASSLAPATTYEQYF. CDR3 DNA: TGTGCCAGCAGCTTAGCCCCGGCTACCACCTACGAGCAGTACTTC.

This clonotype was recorded at least ten times. The chain has TRBV7-2 and TRBJ2-5; D is ambiguous. There are 14 residues in the CDR3. Germline CDR1 is SGHTA and CDR2 is FQGNSA. V dropped 1 base and J dropped 1 base, with 7 bases sitting between them. In DNA form, the CDR3 reads TGTGCCAGCAGCTTAGGGGTCAGCCAAGAGACCCAGTACTTC. This translates into CASSLGVSQETQYF.

This sequence joins TRBV27 and TRBJ1-4; D is unresolved. There are 14 residues in the CDR3. The ends were cut back, 4 bases at V and 0 bases at J, with 6 bases in the middle. In germline, CDR1 is MNHEY, CDR2 SMNVEV (reference sequence). The CDR3 protein is CASSSVSTNEKLFF. CDR3 sequence (DNA): TGTGCCAGCAGTTCGGTTTCAACTAATGAAAAACTGTTTTTT. The full variable domain, with the rest looked up from reference TRBV27 and TRBJ1-4, is EAQVTQNPRYLITVTGKKLTVTCSQNMNHEYMSWYRQDPGLGLRQIYYSMNVEVTDKGDVPEGYKVSRKEKRNFPLILESPSPNQTSLYFCASSSVSTNEKLFFGSGTQLSVL.

V usage is TRBV3-1 and J usage is TRBJ2-7; 12 bases are shared with TRBD1. The CDR3 sequence is 15 residues long. Trimming removed 4 bases from V and 6 bases from J; junction bases left unmatched: 7. Germline CDR1 LGHDT, CDR2 YNNKEL (reference sequence). This chain's CDR3 is CASSRPGTGGSEQYF. CDR3 coding DNA: TGTGCCAGCAGCCGCCCCGGGACAGGGGGCTCCGAGCAGTACTTC.

In its sample, this clonotype was seen a few times. The rearrangement joins TRBV4-1 to TRBJ2-5; TRBD1 matches at 7 bases. In germline, CDR1 is MGHRA, CDR2 YSYEKL. With 2 bases clipped from V and 2 bases from J, the junction kept 11 bases outside the gene matches. The CDR3 is 17 residues long. CDR3 amino acids: CASSQRTAGGLQETQYF. For the CDR3, the DNA is TGCGCCAGCAGCCAACGGACGGCAGGGGGTCTACAAGAGACCCAGTACTTC.

This clonotype was picked up many times. The chain couples TRBV7-3 to TRBJ2-5; 7 bases agree with TRBD2. The CDR3 has 13 residues. V gave up 5 bases and J gave up 9 bases; unmatched junction bases: 9. Germline V gives CDR1 SGHTA, CDR2 FQGTGA. The CDR3 bases are TGTGCCAGCAGCGTCAGGTCCGGGAGGCCCCAGTACTTC. Its translation: CASSVRSGRPQYF.

Ten or more counts support this clonotype. This chain links TRBV7-3 with TRBJ1-4, with D uncertain. This CDR3 comprises 14 residues. From germline, CDR1 is SGHTA and CDR2 FQGTGA. Trimming shortened V by 4 bases and J by 5 bases, and 11 bases separated the two germline ends. CDR3 nucleotides: TGTGCCAGCAGCTACTGGAGGCGCAATGAAAAACTGTTTTTT. Amino acids: CASSYWRRNEKLFF.

In this sample, this clonotype turned up many times. This rearrangement joins TRBV12-3 or TRBV12-4 to TRBJ2-3; 9 positions match TRBD2. This CDR3 is built from 15 residues. Germline trimming cut 2 bases from V and 1 base from J; bases unmatched to any gene: 1. CDR3 DNA: TGTGCCAGCAGTTTACGGACTAGCGGCACAGATACGCAGTATTTT. This gives the protein CASSLRTSGTDTQYF.

This clonotype occurred a few times. The CDR3 coding sequence is TGTGCCAGCAGCCACAGGGGTGAAAAACTGTTTTTT. This encodes CASSHRGEKLFF. The V gene is TRBV7-6, the J gene TRBJ1-4, with 7 bases matching TRBD1. The junction had 1 base not matched to a gene; V was cut back by 5 bases and J by 7 bases. The CDR3 covers 12 residues. Germline CDR1 and CDR2: SGHVS and FNYEAQ. The whole variable domain, remainder taken from reference TRBV7-6 and TRBJ1-4, is GAGVSQSPRYKVTKRGQDVALRCDPISGHVSLYWYRQALGQGPEFLTYFNYEAQQDKSGLPNDRFSAERPEGSISTLTIQRTEQRDSAMYRCASSHRGEKLFFGSGTQLSVL.

The table lists this clonotype with a few counts. V and J are TRBV7-2 and TRBJ2-7, with D tentatively TRBD1 or TRBD2 (5 bases each). Germline-derived CDR1 and CDR2 are SGHTA and FQGNSA. The CDR3 is 12 amino acids. The ends were cut back, 6 bases at V and 3 bases at J, with 9 bases in the middle. Here the CDR3 reads CASSTGLYEQYF. DNA of the CDR3: TGTGCCAGCAGTACAGGACTCTACGAGCAGTACTTC.

This chain joins TRBV12-3 or TRBV12-4 and TRBJ1-1; a possible D gene is TRBD1 (5 bases). The V and J ends lost 5 bases and 7 bases respectively, with 17 bases between them. The CDR3 runs to 14 residues. In DNA form, the CDR3 reads TGTGCCAGCAGTATCGCAGGGAAACCGATTGAAGCTTTCTTT. It translates to CASSIAGKPIEAFF.

CDR3: CAISGGSETQYF. CDR3 nucleotide sequence: TGTGCCATCAGTGGGGGTAGTGAGACCCAGTACTTC. The gene calls are TRBV10-3 and TRBJ2-5; no definite D call. The germline CDR1 and CDR2 sequences are ENHRY and SYGVKD. Trimming pared 4 bases from V and 5 bases from J, leaving 8 bases between. The CDR3 is 12 amino acids.

This clonotype was seen a few times. The chain uses TRBV6-2 or TRBV6-3 and TRBJ2-7; 7 bases are a match to TRBD1. CDR1 is MNHEY and CDR2 is SVGEGT in the germline V gene. The CDR3 contains 15 residues. V lost 6 bases to trimming and J lost 2 bases; unmatched junction nucleotides: 10. The CDR3 nucleotides read TGTGCCAGCAGGTCGACAGGGTGGACCACCTACGAGCAGTACTTC. Protein sequence: CASRSTGWTTYEQYF.

V is TRBV5-4 and J is TRBJ2-5; weak D call: TRBD2 (6 bases). There are 15 residues in the CDR3. V was shortened by 0 bases and J by 5 bases, with 14 bases between the two germline ends. Germline V gene lookup returns CDR1 SGHNT and CDR2 YYREEE (reference sequence). DNA for the CDR3: TGTGCCAGCAGCTTGGAGCTAGCGTTGGGGGAGACCCAGTACTTC. It encodes CASSLELALGETQYF.

This clonotype was counted many times. The rearrangement joins TRBV7-2 to TRBJ2-4; 9 bases line up with TRBD1. The CDR3 contains 16 residues. The V gene end was trimmed by 11 bases and the J gene end by 1 base; junction bases not matched to a gene: 12. Germline V lookup: CDR1 SGHTA, CDR2 FQGNSA. Here the CDR3 reads CASRDRVPLAKNIQYF. In nucleotides, the CDR3 is TGTGCCTCCCGGGACAGGGTACCTCTCGCCAAAAACATTCAGTACTTC.

The chain combines TRBV12-3 or TRBV12-4 with TRBJ2-7; 14 nucleotides match TRBD2. This CDR3 comprises 17 residues. Unmatched junction bases numbered 11, after V lost 6 bases and J lost 4 bases. CDR3: CASSSGLAGVLGYEQYF. In DNA form, the CDR3 reads TGTGCCAGCAGCTCGGGACTAGCGGGAGTATTAGGGTACGAGCAGTACTTC.

This clonotype was counted only a few times. J is TRBJ2-7 and V is TRBV25-1; D is perhaps TRBD1 or TRBD2 (6 bases each). Deletions cut 4 bases from V and 3 bases from J, with 19 bases between. The CDR3 contains 16 residues. Germline assignment: CDR1 MGHDK and CDR2 SYGVNS. The DNA of the CDR3 is TGTGCCAGCAGTGCTCGCGTCGGGGGCCCCAACTACGAGCAGTACTTC. Protein: CASSARVGGPNYEQYF.